What follows describes a single T cell receptor (beta chain). Generated by immunoSEQ multiplex PCR, the TCRdb table keeps only in-frame clones and is missing some. The sample consists of some 500,000 clones, around 95% of them appearing once. These data come from a study of shared clonotypes between healthy human individuals. Germline CDR1 and CDR2: MDHEN and SYDVKM. CDR3 length equals 14 residues. Trimming pared 2 bases from V and 4 bases from J, leaving 11 bases between. This TCR was recovered from a woman between 25 and 40 years old in good health. J is TRBJ1-2 and V is TRBV28, with D possibly matching TRBD1 (5 bases). Source material: naive CD4+ T cells sorted from blood. Subset here: CD45RA+ positively selected. The CDR3 DNA is TGTGCCAGCAGTTTAGTTAAAGGGGCCTATGGCTACACCTTC. Translation: CASSLVKGAYGYTF.